This TCR beta chain is drawn from a study of T cell changes during pregnancy in multiple sclerosis. The germline CDR1 and CDR2 sequences are ENHRY and SYGVKD. The V and J ends lost 10 bases and 4 bases respectively, with 16 bases between them. The CDR3 is 13 amino acids. Data came from immunoSEQ multiplex PCR; TCRdb stores just in-frame clones and leaves some out. The sample has tens of thousands of clones, around 90% seen once. The receptor's source is a female donor with multiple sclerosis, enrolled in a pregnancy study. The genes are TRBV10-3 and TRBJ1-1; D unclear. Sequencing used CD4+ T cells from peripheral blood mononuclear cells, obtained before pregnancy. CDR3 nucleotides: TGTGCCACCTGGACTATCGGGAGCACTGAAGCTTTCTTT. Translated, it gives CATWTIGSTEAFF.